This is a list of T cell receptor beta chains from one sample in a study of CD8 T cells in acute hepatitis C reinfection. TCRdb's table, derived via immunoSEQ multiplex PCR, lists solely in-frame clones and lacks some. The profile shows tens of thousands of clones, approximately 83% of them singletons. The specimen sequenced was naive CD8+ T cells from PBMCs. The receptors were sampled from a young woman who spontaneously cleared hepatitis C infection. Each CDR3 is given with its conserved first and last residue. The D gene is left open where the match is weak. Clone size is given for some rows only: seen once, a few or many times, or a class if the clone is expanded.

-	TRBV19	TRBD1	TRBJ1-2	TGTGCCAGTAGACCCCAGGGGGCTGTTAATGGCTACACCTTC	CASRPQGAVNGYTF
few	TRBV6-1	TRBD1	TRBJ1-5	TGTGCCAGCAGTGGGACAGGGGGCGGCAATCAGCCCCAGCATTTT	CASSGTGGGNQPQHF
-	TRBV5-4	TRBD1	TRBJ2-2	TGTGCCAGCAGCCTTCGGACAGGGCACACCGGGGAGCTGTTTTTT	CASSLRTGHTGELFF
-	TRBV11-2	-	TRBJ2-7	TGTGCCAGCAGCCCAGGATGGGGGGCGGACGAGCAGTACTTC	CASSPGWGADEQYF
-	TRBV6-5	-	TRBJ2-1	TGTGCCAGCAGATCCCAGGGTGAGCAGTTCTTC	CASRSQGEQFF
-	TRBV6-4	TRBD1	TRBJ2-1	TGTGCCAGCAGTGACTCAGGACAGGGAATCTTTGAGCAGTTCTTC	CASSDSGQGIFEQFF
-	TRBV7-6	-	TRBJ1-1	TGTGCCAGCAGCGCCAATTGGGGGGCGGATTTAAGGAACACTGAAGCTTTCTTT	CASSANWGADLRNTEAFF
-	TRBV5-1	TRBD1	TRBJ2-2	TGCGCCAGCAGCTTGCCACAGGGGGCAACCGGGGAGCTGTTTTTT	CASSLPQGATGELFF
-	TRBV9	TRBD1	TRBJ2-2	TGTGCCAGCAGCCCCCGGGACAGGGAGAACACCGGGGAGCTGTTTTTT	CASSPRDRENTGELFF
-	TRBV5-8	-	TRBJ2-3	TGTGCCAGCAGCTTACCAGATACGCAGTATTTT	CASSLPDTQYF
-	TRBV7-8	-	TRBJ2-1	TGTGCCAGCAGCTCCTTTCAGGTACTAAGCTCCTACAATGAGCAGTTCTTC	CASSSFQVLSSYNEQFF
once	TRBV19	TRBD2	TRBJ2-7	TGTGCCAGTAGTACCTCCGGGGGGGTTCCCTACGAGCAGTACTTC	CASSTSGGVPYEQYF
-	TRBV27	-	TRBJ2-1	TGTGCCAGCAGTTTCAGGACGCCGCGCCCGACTAACCCGTACAATGAGCAGTTCTTC	CASSFRTPRPTNPYNEQFF
few	TRBV4-1	TRBD1	TRBJ2-7	TGCGCCAGCAGCCATTTAACCTCCGGGACAGGGATGTACGAGCAGTACTTC	CASSHLTSGTGMYEQYF
once	TRBV5-5	-	TRBJ2-2	TGTGCCAGCCTCCGGCAGGGATACACCGGGGAGCTGTTTTTT	CASLRQGYTGELFF
-	TRBV15	TRBD1	TRBJ2-5	TGTGCCACCAGCAGAGGACAGGGGGCTGAGACCCAGTACTTC	CATSRGQGAETQYF
once	TRBV6-6	-	TRBJ2-7	TGTGCCAGCTCCCTGGGGTACGAGCAGTACTTC	CASSLGYEQYF
-	TRBV9	-	TRBJ2-7	TGTGCCAGCAGCCCTTTGGGAGGTGACTCCTACGAGCAGTACTTC	CASSPLGGDSYEQYF
-	TRBV6-1	-	TRBJ2-7	TGTGCCAGCAGCTCTATAAAAAGGAGGGGCGGCGAGCAGTACTTC	CASSSIKRRGGEQYF
-	TRBV6-5	-	TRBJ2-1	TGTGCCAGCAGTTACTCGCCTTACAATGAGCAGTTCTTC	CASSYSPYNEQFF
-	TRBV13	-	TRBJ1-2	TGTGCCAGCAGCTTCGAGGGAAGTGGCTACACCTTC	CASSFEGSGYTF
once	TRBV4-1	-	TRBJ2-2	TGCGCCAGCAGCCAAGTAGGGCTAAGCGCCGGGGAGCTGTTTTTT	CASSQVGLSAGELFF
-	TRBV7-9	-	TRBJ2-1	TGTGCCAGCAGCAATTCCGCTAGTTCCAGGGCGGGGCTCTACAATGAGCAGTTCTTC	CASSNSASSRAGLYNEQFF
-	TRBV10-3	TRBD2	TRBJ2-1	TGTGCCATCAGGGAACTAGCGGGAGCCCACAATGAGCAGTTCTTC	CAIRELAGAHNEQFF
-	TRBV12-5	-	TRBJ1-1	TGTGCTAGTGGAGGGTACACTGAAGCTTTCTTT	CASGGYTEAFF
-	TRBV6-1	TRBD2	TRBJ2-1	TGTGCCAGCAGTGTACTAGCGGGTGATTACAATGAGCAGTTCTTC	CASSVLAGDYNEQFF
-	TRBV4-1	-	TRBJ2-7	TGCGCCAGCAGCCAAGAAGAGACGACCTACGAGCAGTACTTC	CASSQEETTYEQYF
-	TRBV5-4	TRBD2	TRBJ2-7	TGTGCCAGCAGCATAGGTAGGACTAGCGGGACCTACTACGAGCAGTACTTC	CASSIGRTSGTYYEQYF
few	TRBV4-1	-	TRBJ1-5	TGCGCCAGCAGCTACAGAGGAGATCAGCCCCAGCATTTT	CASSYRGDQPQHF
-	TRBV4-1	TRBD1	TRBJ2-2	TGCGCCAGCAGCCCCCGGACAGGGGGCGCGGACGGGGAGCTGTTTTTT	CASSPRTGGADGELFF
once	TRBV2	-	TRBJ1-5	TGTGCCAGCAGTGAAGGGGGAGCTCAGCCCCAGCATTTT	CASSEGGAQPQHF
-	TRBV6-5	-	TRBJ1-1	TGTGCCAGCAGTTTGGGGCCTGAAGCTTTCTTT	CASSLGPEAFF
-	TRBV29-1	TRBD2	TRBJ2-1	TGCAGCGCCCGACTAGCGGACTACAATGAGCAGTTCTTC	CSARLADYNEQFF
once	TRBV27	-	TRBJ2-1	TGTGCCAGCAGCTTAGTGGGGTTGGGGAATGAGCAGTTCTTC	CASSLVGLGNEQFF
-	TRBV27	-	TRBJ2-1	TGTGCCAGCAGAGGAGGGATCCACAATGAGCAGTTCTTC	CASRGGIHNEQFF
-	TRBV5-1	-	TRBJ2-7	TGCGCCAGCAGCTTGGAACTTAGCGGTTATGGCTACGAGCAGTACTTC	CASSLELSGYGYEQYF
-	TRBV5-4	-	TRBJ2-7	TGTGCCAGCAGCTTGGCTGGGGGGGACAGCTTCGGGAGGCGCTCCTACGAGCAGTACTTC	CASSLAGGDSFGRRSYEQYF
-	TRBV6-5	-	TRBJ1-1	TGTGCCAGCAGGTCGACAGGGAACACTGAAGCTTTCTTT	CASRSTGNTEAFF
once	TRBV7-7	TRBD2	TRBJ2-1	TGTGCCAGCAGCTCGAGAGCGGGAGGGTCCAATGAGCAGTTCTTC	CASSSRAGGSNEQFF
-	TRBV27	TRBD2	TRBJ2-7	TGTATCGTCGCGGGGGGGAGCTCCTACGAGCAGTACTTC	CIVAGGSSYEQYF
-	TRBV27	TRBD1	TRBJ2-5	TGTGCCAGCACTGACAGGGGCCAAGAGACCCAGTACTTC	CASTDRGQETQYF
once	TRBV5-1	TRBD2	TRBJ2-1	TGCGCCAGCAGCCACCGGGCCCAGGAAGCGGGAGGGCTCTATGAGCAGTTCTTC	CASSHRAQEAGGLYEQFF
-	TRBV10-2	-	TRBJ1-4	TGCGCCGGACCCCCTCCTTCCAGGGCAACTAATGAAAAACTGTTTTTT	CAGPPPSRATNEKLFF
-	TRBV5-8	TRBD1	TRBJ2-5	TGTGCCAGCAGCTTGGGGACAGGGGTCCAAGAGACCCAGTACTTC	CASSLGTGVQETQYF
-	TRBV7-9	TRBD2	TRBJ2-5	TGTGCCAGCAGCTTTAGGGGAGGGGTGTATACCCAGTACTTC	CASSFRGGVYTQYF
-	TRBV5-4	TRBD1	TRBJ1-2	TGTGCCAGCAGCGCAGCAGGGGGCGGCTACACCTTC	CASSAAGGGYTF
once	TRBV5-1	TRBD2	TRBJ2-7	TGCGCCAGCAGCTCCGGGTATACGAGCGGGAGCCTCTACGAGCAGTACTTC	CASSSGYTSGSLYEQYF
-	TRBV27	-	TRBJ2-3	TGTGCCAGCAGTTCGTTTCTGAGGAAAGATACGCAGTATTTT	CASSSFLRKDTQYF